The T cell receptor beta chain under discussion was sequenced for a study of T-cell memory formation after mild COVID-19. Study outcomes and limitations: SARS-CoV-2 specificity of second-wave clones peaking day 37 was unconfirmed.

TCRdb recomputed calls from the 5' RACE reads with MiXCR, one row per CDR3 protein. Of some 350,000 distinct CDR3 sequences in the sample, over 10% were seen once. This CDR3 has 18 amino acids. V lost 0 bases to trimming and J lost 1 base; unmatched junction nucleotides: 8. The germline V gene has CDR1 LGHNA and CDR2 YSLEER. The sample holds a few counts of this clonotype. What it recognizes is unknown. The receptor was derived from a young man who had mild COVID-19 (a few samples of this study predate the infection). Cell type and time point are not known. The chain joins TRBV4-3 to TRBJ2-2, with 7 nucleotides matching TRBD2. What was sequenced was PBMCs or a T cell subset sorted from them (not recorded which). CDR3 in DNA: TGCGCCAGCAGCCAAGATGGGCCAGCGGGGTTGAACACCGGGGAGCTGTTTTTT. Translation: CASSQDGPAGLNTGELFF.